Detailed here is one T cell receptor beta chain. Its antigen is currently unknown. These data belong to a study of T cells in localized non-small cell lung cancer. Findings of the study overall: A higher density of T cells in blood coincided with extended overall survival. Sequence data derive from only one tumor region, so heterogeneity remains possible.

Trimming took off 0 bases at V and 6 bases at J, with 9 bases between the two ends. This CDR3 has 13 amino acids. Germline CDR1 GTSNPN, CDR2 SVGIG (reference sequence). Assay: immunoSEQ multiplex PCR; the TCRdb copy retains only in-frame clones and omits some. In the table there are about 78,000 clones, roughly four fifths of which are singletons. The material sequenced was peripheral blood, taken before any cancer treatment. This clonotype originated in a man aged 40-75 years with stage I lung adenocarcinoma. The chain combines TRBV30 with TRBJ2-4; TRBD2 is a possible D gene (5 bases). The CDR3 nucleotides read TGTGCCTGGAGTGTAAGAGGAGGAAACATTCAGTACTTC. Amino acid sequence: CAWSVRGGNIQYF.